Below, 23 T cell receptor beta chains from the same sample are listed, as sequenced in a study of OX40 agonist ivuxolimab in advanced cancers. The protocol was immunoSEQ multiplex PCR, while the TCRdb copy is restricted to in-frame clones and leaves out a portion. The table lists 80,000 to 95,000 clones, 80% to 90% of them singletons. The source material was CD4+ or CD8+ T cells sorted from blood, sampled in a trial of the OX40 agonist ivuxolimab. Receptors were obtained from an adult with an advanced solid tumor such as melanoma, head and neck, liver or kidney cancer.

In its sample, this clone was seen a few times. J is TRBJ2-5 and V is TRBV20-1; no definite D call. The CDR3 is 11 residues long. The germline gives CDR1 DFQATT, CDR2 SNEGSKA (reference sequence). The V end was cut by 1 base, the J end by 4 bases, with 4 bases between. The CDR3 loop reads CSARVSETQYF. In DNA form, the CDR3 reads TGCAGTGCTAGAGTTTCAGAGACCCAGTACTTC.

The chain employs TRBV7-2 and TRBJ1-1; D not resolved. CDR3 length equals 13 residues. The V end was cut by 0 bases, the J end by 11 bases, with 13 bases between. Per germline, CDR1 SGHTA and CDR2 FQGNSA. The CDR3 DNA reads as TGTGCCAGCAGCTTAGCGGGTAGGGTGGAGGCTTTCTTT. It codes for CASSLAGRVEAFF.

This chain joins TRBV11-2 and TRBJ2-3, with 7 bases identical to TRBD2. The CDR3 consists of 17 residues. Per the germline V gene, CDR1 is SGHAT and CDR2 is FQNNGV. V dropped 5 bases and J dropped 4; count of bases not matched to a gene: 15. The CDR3 nucleotides are TGTGCCAGCAGCCTCAACCCCACCCGGGGGGACGCAGATACGCAGTATTTT. Its protein is CASSLNPTRGDADTQYF.

The chain recombines TRBV11-3 with TRBJ1-1; D is possibly TRBD1 (5 bases). The V gene's germline CDR1 is SGHNT and CDR2 YENEEA. This CDR3 contains 15 residues. The V end was cut by 5 bases, the J end by 4 bases, with 17 bases between. CDR3 nucleotides: TGTGCCAGCAGCCCCGGAGGGGCGAGGGCCACTGAAGCTTTCTTT. It specifies CASSPGGARATEAFF.

This clone was counted only a few times. The gene calls are TRBV19 and TRBJ1-3, with D unclear. V lost 3 bases to trimming and J lost 0 bases, with 9 bases between them. CDR3 length equals 15 residues. Germline values: CDR1 LNHDA, CDR2 SQIVND (reference sequence). CDR3 region: CASSMGMNSGNTIYF. The CDR3 DNA is TGTGCCAGTAGTATGGGAATGAACTCTGGAAACACCATATATTTT.

This rearrangement joins TRBV7-9 to TRBJ1-4, with unresolved D. Between the trimmed V and J ends, which lost 2 bases and 8 bases, there was a span of 21 bases. This CDR3 has 17 residues. Germline V gene sequence: CDR1 SEHNR, CDR2 FQNEAQ (reference sequence). CDR3 nucleotide sequence: TGTGCCAGCAGCTTAAGGACGAATGTCCTTAGGAGAGAAAAACTGTTTTTT. Translating it yields CASSLRTNVLRREKLFF.

This clone appeared once. V is TRBV6-1 and J is TRBJ2-7, with D uncertain. The CDR3 is 11 amino acids. V lost 5 bases and J 4 bases, leaving 6 bases between the germline ends. Germline CDR1 and CDR2: MNHNS and SASEGT. CDR3 DNA sequence: TGTGCCAGCAGTTATGATTACGAGCAGTACTTC. This codes for CASSYDYEQYF.

The chain has TRBV11-2 and TRBJ1-6; D might be TRBD1 (6 bases). Trimming stripped 5 bases from V and 7 bases from J, with 15 bases between. The CDR3 spans 15 residues. Germline CDR1 SGHAT, CDR2 FQNNGV. CDR3 sequence reads: CASSAEAGDNSPLHF. DNA for the CDR3: TGTGCCAGCAGCGCCGAGGCAGGGGACAATTCACCCCTCCACTTT.

This rearrangement joins TRBV9 to TRBJ1-5; D is unclear. With 1 base removed from V and 1 base from J, the gap between germline ends came to 3 bases. The germline CDR1 and CDR2 sequences are SGDLS and YYNGEE. The CDR3 extends over 13 amino acids. The CDR3 DNA reads as TGTGCCAGCAGCGTACGGAGCAATCAGCCCCAGCATTTT. It codes for CASSVRSNQPQHF.

The V and J genes are TRBV5-6 and TRBJ2-3; D call uncertain. CDR3 size: 14 residues. V was cut by 2 bases and J by 6 bases, with 13 bases left in between. CDR1 is SGHDT, CDR2 YYEEEE, per germline. The CDR3, as DNA: TGTGCCAGCAGCTTCGATTTTATCGGGGATACGCAGTATTTT. Its protein product is CASSFDFIGDTQYF.

This clone was seen once. The CDR3 region is CASRPRQRAGTDTQYF. The CDR3 region has the DNA TGTGCCAGCAGGCCGCGACAGAGAGCGGGCACAGATACGCAGTATTTT. This chain uses TRBV2 with TRBJ2-3, with D possibly called TRBD1 or TRBD2 (5 bases each). The CDR3 contains 16 residues. V was clipped by 6 bases and J by 1 base, with 17 bases between them. CDR1 is SNHLY and CDR2 is FYNNEI in the germline V gene.

The V call is TRBV27, the J call TRBJ1-2, with 10 bases identical to TRBD1. The J segment lost 4 bases and the V segment lost 7 bases, leaving 9 bases of the junction unmatched. The CDR3 is 15 amino acids. The V gene's germline CDR1 is MNHEY and CDR2 SMNVEV (reference sequence). The CDR3 region has the DNA TGTGCCAGCACGGGACAGGGGCTTAGGGGCTATGGCTACACCTTC. It specifies CASTGQGLRGYGYTF.

The V and J genes are TRBV7-3 and TRBJ2-6, with D unresolved. Germline V gene data show CDR1 as SGHTA and CDR2 as FQGTGA. CDR3 size: 16 residues. Between the trimmed V and J ends, which lost 2 bases and 4 bases, there was a span of 12 bases. The CDR3 DNA follows: TGTGCCAGCAGCTTATTAGGTGGGGAAGGGGCCAACGTCCTGACTTTC. Protein: CASSLLGGEGANVLTF. Full variable domain (outside the CDR3, taken from reference TRBV7-3 and TRBJ2-6): GAGVSQTPSNKVTEKGKYVELRCDPISGHTALYWYRQSLGQGPEFLIYFQGTGAADDSGLPNDRFFAVRPEGSVSTLKIQRTERGDSAVYLCASSLLGGEGANVLTFGAGSRLTVL.

The rearrangement links TRBV15 to TRBJ2-5; TRBD1 aligns across 7 bases. The CDR3 has 15 amino acids. The junction had 5 bases not matched to a gene; V was cut back by 2 bases and J by 2 bases. Germline values: CDR1 LNHNV, CDR2 YYDKDF (reference sequence). The CDR3 nucleotides read TGTGCCACCAGCAGACTGGACAGGCCACAAGAGACCCAGTACTTC. Amino acid sequence: CATSRLDRPQETQYF.

This clone has a handful of counts. This CDR3 is CASSRVGQGIMNTEAFF. CDR3 in DNA: TGCGCCAGCAGCCGCGTGGGACAGGGGATCATGAACACTGAAGCTTTCTTT. V and J are TRBV5-1 and TRBJ1-1; TRBD1 aligns across 10 bases. V was clipped by 4 bases and J by 0 bases; unmatched bases: 9. This CDR3 has 17 amino acids. Germline V gives CDR1 SGHRS, CDR2 YFSETQ.

The rearrangement joins TRBV19 to TRBJ2-3; D not certain. CDR1 LNHDA and CDR2 SQIVND come from the germline V gene (reference sequence). V was shortened by 3 bases and J by 5 bases, with 3 bases between the two germline ends. The CDR3 covers 11 residues. The CDR3 loop is CASSIKDTQYF. DNA of the CDR3: TGTGCCAGTAGTATCAAAGATACGCAGTATTTT.

V gene TRBV30 combines with J gene TRBJ2-6; 9 positions match TRBD1. CDR1 is GTSNPN and CDR2 is SVGIG in the germline V gene (reference sequence). V lost 2 bases to trimming and J lost 0 bases; unmatched junction nucleotides: 11. The CDR3 has 19 amino acids. As DNA, the CDR3 is TGTGCCTGGAGTCAAACCGGGACAGGGCCACTCTCTGGGGCCAACGTCCTGACTTTC. Translated: CAWSQTGTGPLSGANVLTF.

V gene TRBV5-1 combines with J gene TRBJ1-1, with D possibly being TRBD1 (5 bases). The CDR3 consists of 15 residues. CDR1 is SGHRS, CDR2 YFSETQ, per germline. The germline V and J ends were trimmed by 0 bases and 8 bases, with 17 bases remaining between them. The CDR3 reads CASSLEGSPMKEAFF. The CDR3 nucleotides are TGCGCCAGCAGCTTGGAGGGGTCCCCTATGAAGGAAGCTTTCTTT.

The chain combines TRBV5-4 with TRBJ2-5, with D perhaps TRBD1 or TRBD2 (5 bases each). Trimming cost V 1 base and J 1 base, with 8 bases left between them. The CDR3 sequence is 14 residues long. The V gene's germline CDR1 is SGHNT and CDR2 YYREEE (reference sequence). CDR3 loop: CASSLSGAQETQYF. The CDR3 nucleotides are TGTGCCAGCAGCTTGTCCGGGGCCCAAGAGACCCAGTACTTC.

The V gene is TRBV7-3, the J gene TRBJ2-2; D possibly corresponds to TRBD1 (6 bases). The germline gives CDR1 SGHTA, CDR2 FQGTGA. Trimming shortened V by 2 bases and J by 5 bases, and 12 bases separated the two germline ends. The CDR3 contains 15 residues. The CDR3 nucleotides read TGTGCCAGCAGCTTATCATCCACAGGGACCGGGGAGCTGTTTTTT. It codes for CASSLSSTGTGELFF.

This clone occurred once. CDR3 DNA sequence: TGTGCCAGCAGTTCTCCTGGACAGAGATCGGAGACCCAGTACTTC. This sequence encodes CASSSPGQRSETQYF. This chain links TRBV28 with TRBJ2-5; tentative D call: TRBD1 (6 bases). Germline V lookup: CDR1 MDHEN, CDR2 SYDVKM. CDR3 length equals 15 residues. Trimming left V 4 bases short and J 5 bases short, with 17 bases between.

V gene TRBV5-1 combines with J gene TRBJ2-5; 9 bases agree with TRBD2. Losses at the gene ends were 6 bases for V and 5 bases for J; bases not matched to a gene: 17. Germline values: CDR1 SGHRS, CDR2 YFSETQ. This CDR3 is built from 17 residues. CDR3 residues: CASIAGLRTSDGETQYF. The CDR3 nucleotides are TGCGCCAGCATTGCGGGACTGAGGACTAGCGATGGGGAGACCCAGTACTTC.

The chain joins TRBV6-5 to TRBJ1-1, with D possibly matching TRBD1 (6 bases). The CDR3 runs 15 residues. Trimming stripped 2 bases from V and 5 bases from J, with 15 bases between. The germline gives CDR1 MNHEY, CDR2 SVGAGI. CDR3 bases: TGTGCCAGCAGTTACATAAGGACAGAGGAAACTGAAGCTTTCTTT. As protein: CASSYIRTEETEAFF.